This TCR beta chain stems from a study of tumor-infiltrating lymphocytes in oesophageal squamous cell carcinoma. TCRdb independently ran MiXCR on the PCR reads; one entry per CDR3 protein. This table holds 15,000 to 20,000 distinct CDR3 sequences, around 40% found once. This CDR3 region has 10 residues. V lost 3 bases and J lost 8, with 5 bases in between. Per the germline V gene, CDR1 is DFQATT and CDR2 is SNEGSKA (reference sequence). This clonotype has only a few counts. The sequencing sample was made of esophageal tumor tissue. This receptor was taken from a male donor with esophageal squamous cell carcinoma. The rearrangement uses TRBV20-1 and TRBJ2-1; D is unclear. This CDR3 reads CSARADEQFF. CDR3 nucleotide sequence: TGCAGTGCTAGGGCGGATGAGCAGTTCTTC.